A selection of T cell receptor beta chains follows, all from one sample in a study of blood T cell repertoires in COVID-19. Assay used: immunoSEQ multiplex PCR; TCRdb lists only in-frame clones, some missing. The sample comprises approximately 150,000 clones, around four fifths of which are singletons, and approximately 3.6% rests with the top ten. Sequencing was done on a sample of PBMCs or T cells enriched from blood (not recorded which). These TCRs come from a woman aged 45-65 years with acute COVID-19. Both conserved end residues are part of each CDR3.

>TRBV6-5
CASNRQGEAEAFF
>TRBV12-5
CASGLTTGGTEAFF
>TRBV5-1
CASSLIAGGGSYNEQFF
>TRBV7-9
CASSLGAEKLFF
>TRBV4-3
CASSQDPGRGTEAFF
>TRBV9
CASSATPTGSNGYTF
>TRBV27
CASSWDTLRSPLHF
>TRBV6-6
CASNPRGGYNEQYF
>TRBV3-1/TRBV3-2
CASSQILGLGTYNEQFF
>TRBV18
CASSPGANTEAFF
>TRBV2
CASTLPAGGEETQYF
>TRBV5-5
CASSFPRKPTEPQETQYF
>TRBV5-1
CASSKGQGAGNTIYF
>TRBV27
CASSPGTRTVLDTQYF
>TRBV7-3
CASSSQGYNEQFF
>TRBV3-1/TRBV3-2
CASSQAAGQGSAFF
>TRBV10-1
CASSDHYEQYF
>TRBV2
CASSALDRVNQPQHF
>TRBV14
CASKPWSSYNEQFF
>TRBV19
CASIRGSAEAFF
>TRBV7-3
CASSSGTQGYGYTF
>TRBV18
CASSYNPGTSRSRQFF
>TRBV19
CASSMTEGAGNTEAFF
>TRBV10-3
CAISDTGGYTQYF
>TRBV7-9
CASSLARFSYNEQFF
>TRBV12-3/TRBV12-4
CASSFEAAGDRVF
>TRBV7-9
CASSYRTGNTIYF
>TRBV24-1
CATSALAGINQETQYF
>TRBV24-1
CATSDTDRGAEETQYF
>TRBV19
CASSRQLNEKLFF
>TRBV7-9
CASNPTSIHNEQFF
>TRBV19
CASSIIENRGVWQPQHF
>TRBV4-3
CASSPGLAGGPAGANVLTF
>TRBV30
CAWGATGGGETQYF
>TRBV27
CASSRGRRPPTDTQYF
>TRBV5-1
CASSLGGQGQETQYF
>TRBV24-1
CATSDLPEGRLGELFF
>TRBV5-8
CASSLAVTGVWETQYF
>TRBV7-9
CASSPRGAEYNEQFF
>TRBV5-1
CASSPLGRGSNEKLFF
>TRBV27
CASSWTGGRGYTF
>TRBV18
CASSLDVSGSIQYF
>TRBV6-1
CASSETLDRGPNYGYTF
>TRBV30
CAWSRGGRGSYNEQFF
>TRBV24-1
CATSDPGARTGELFF